The 2 T cell receptor beta chains given below trace back to one sample, sequenced in a study of blood T cell repertoires in COVID-19. Some clones are missing from TCRdb's copy, which holds only in-frame ones; the method was immunoSEQ multiplex PCR. The table has 90,000 to 150,000 clones, under 80% seen once; the top ten hold 2% to 3%. Input material: peripheral blood. All receptors come from a man in his fifties with acute or convalescent COVID-19.

J is TRBJ2-3 and V is TRBV5-4, with D tentatively TRBD1 (6 bases). CDR3 length: 17 residues. Trimming took 0 bases from V and 0 from J, leaving 14 bases between them. Germline V CDR1 and CDR2: SGHNT, YYREEE (reference sequence). CDR3 protein: CASSLAVWTDSTDTQYF. DNA of the CDR3: TGTGCCAGCAGCTTGGCTGTTTGGACAGACAGCACAGATACGCAGTATTTT.

A few counts support this clone. V gene TRBV30 combines with J gene TRBJ1-2; no firm D call. Germline V lookup: CDR1 GTSNPN, CDR2 SVGIG (reference sequence). V lost 2 bases to trimming and J lost 7 bases, with 14 bases between them. The CDR3 has 13 residues. The CDR3 reads CAWSSPRLSGYTF. In DNA, the CDR3 is TGTGCCTGGAGTTCACCTAGACTTAGTGGCTACACCTTC.